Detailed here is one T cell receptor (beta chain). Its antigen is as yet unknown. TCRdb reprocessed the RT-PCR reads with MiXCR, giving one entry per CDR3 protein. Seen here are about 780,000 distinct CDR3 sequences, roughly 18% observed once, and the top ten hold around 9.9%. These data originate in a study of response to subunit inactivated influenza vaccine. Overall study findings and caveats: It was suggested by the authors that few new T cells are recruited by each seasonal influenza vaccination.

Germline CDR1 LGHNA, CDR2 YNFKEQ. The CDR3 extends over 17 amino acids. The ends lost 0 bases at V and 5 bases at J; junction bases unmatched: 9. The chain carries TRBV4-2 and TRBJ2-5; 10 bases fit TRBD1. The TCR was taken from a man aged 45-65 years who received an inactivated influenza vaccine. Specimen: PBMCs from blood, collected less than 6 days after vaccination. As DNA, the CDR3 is TGTGCCAGCAGCCAAGATTACGGGGACAGGGGTGGGGAGACCCAGTACTTC. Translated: CASSQDYGDRGGETQYF.